The 31 T cell receptor beta chains presented below share a single source sample, sequenced in a study of response to subunit inactivated influenza vaccine. MiXCR was run by TCRdb on the RT-PCR reads, yielding one entry per CDR3 protein. The repertoire has hundreds of thousands of distinct CDR3 sequences, approximately 14% of them found once; the top ten carry 6.5% to 8%. Sequenced material: PBMCs from blood, taken around two weeks before vaccination. Receptor source: a man aged 45-60 years who received an inactivated influenza vaccine.

The chain combines TRBV4-2 with TRBJ2-1, with D perhaps TRBD2 (6 bases). From germline, CDR1 is LGHNA and CDR2 YNFKEQ. V lost 0 bases, J lost 13 bases, and 22 bases lay in between. CDR3 size: 16 residues. The CDR3 bases are TGTGCCAGCAGCCAAGATATGGTAGCGCATGGGGGGAGCCAGTTCTTC. Residues: CASSQDMVAHGGSQFF.

This clonotype has only a few counts. The V gene is TRBV27, the J gene TRBJ2-1; 14 bases fit TRBD2. J gave up 2 bases and V 7 bases, and 4 bases lay outside the gene matches. Germline CDR1 MNHEY, CDR2 SMNVEV (reference sequence). CDR3 length: 16 residues. The CDR3 spells CASKTSGRDPYNEQFF. The CDR3 DNA reads as TGTGCCAGCAAGACTAGCGGGAGGGATCCCTACAATGAGCAGTTCTTC.

This chain joins TRBV6-2 or TRBV6-3 and TRBJ2-3; 7 bases are shared with TRBD1. The CDR3 is 16 residues long. Germline values: CDR1 MNHEY, CDR2 SVGEGT. V lost 2 bases and J lost 3; bases outside the gene matches: 8. The CDR3 is CASSYQTGARTDTQYF. The CDR3 bases are TGTGCCAGCAGTTACCAAACAGGGGCGAGGACAGATACGCAGTATTTT.

As for this clonotype: One base away lies a much larger clone, so this may be a sequencing read error. The chain employs TRBV6-1 and TRBJ2-3; D possibly corresponds to TRBD2 (6 bases). CDR1 and CDR2 (germline): MNHNS, SASEGT. This CDR3 is built from 18 residues. V was trimmed by 5 bases and J by 0 bases, leaving 21 bases between them. The CDR3 coding sequence is TGTGCCAGCAGTCGCCCCATAAGGAGTGGGACTAGCACAGATACGCAGTATTTT. It translates to CASSRPIRSGTSTDTQYF.

The chain joins TRBV2 to TRBJ2-7; 8 bases agree with TRBD1. J gave up 1 base and V 7 bases, and 6 bases lay outside the gene matches. The CDR3 spans 14 residues. Germline V CDR1 and CDR2: SNHLY, FYNNEI. The CDR3 DNA reads as TGTGCCAGCACCCCGGGACAGGTGTCCTACGAGCAGTACTTC. This encodes CASTPGQVSYEQYF.

This clonotype was seen ten or more times. This chain connects TRBV20-1 to TRBJ2-7; 7 bases map to TRBD1. V was clipped by 6 bases and J by 5 bases; unmatched bases: 13. The germline gives CDR1 DFQATT, CDR2 SNEGSKA (reference sequence). The CDR3 spans 14 residues. CDR3 sequence reads: CSANTGDPPNEQYF. Here the CDR3 DNA reads TGCAGTGCAAATACAGGGGATCCTCCTAACGAGCAGTACTTC.

Many counts were recorded for this clonotype. This chain connects TRBV2 to TRBJ2-7; either TRBD1 or TRBD2 may fit D (5 bases each). The V and J ends lost 6 bases and 0 bases respectively, with 15 bases between them. Germline assignment: CDR1 SNHLY and CDR2 FYNNEI. The CDR3 runs 15 residues. Here the CDR3 DNA reads TGTGCCAGCAGCCGGGACGCCCTTAGCTCCTACGAGCAGTACTTC. Amino acid sequence: CASSRDALSSYEQYF.

The chain links TRBV5-6 to TRBJ2-1, with D unclear. Germline V gene sequence: CDR1 SGHDT, CDR2 YYEEEE. The CDR3 extends over 15 amino acids. Trimming took off 0 bases at V and 8 bases at J, with 15 bases between the two ends. The CDR3 spells CASSLVTTPEDEQFF. CDR3 nucleotide sequence: TGTGCCAGCAGCTTGGTCACTACCCCCGAGGATGAGCAGTTCTTC. Drawing the rest from reference TRBV5-6 and TRBJ2-1, the complete variable domain is DAGVTQSPTHLIKTRGQQVTLRCSPKSGHDTVSWYQQALGQGPQFIFQYYEEEERQRGNFPDRFSGHQFPNYSSELNVNALLLGDSALYLCASSLVTTPEDEQFFGPGTRLTVL.

The chain uses TRBV5-6 and TRBJ1-6; D ambiguous. The CDR3 spans 15 residues. CDR1 and CDR2 (germline): SGHDT, YYEEEE. V gave up 1 base and J gave up 4 bases, with 9 bases separating them. The CDR3 DNA follows: TGTGCCAGCAGCTTGTCCATCAGATATAATTCACCCCTCCACTTT. Translation gives CASSLSIRYNSPLHF.

The chain couples TRBV15 to TRBJ2-7; D is ambiguous. V shed 6 bases and J shed 5 bases, with 11 bases lying between them. The CDR3 covers 12 residues. Germline CDR1 is LNHNV and CDR2 is YYDKDF (reference sequence). In DNA form, the CDR3 reads TGTGCCACCAGTGCGCAGGCTGACGAGCAGTACTTC. Encoded protein: CATSAQADEQYF.

This clonotype was observed once. DNA for the CDR3: TGTGCCACCAGCAGAGATAGGGGACTAGGCTACGAGCAGTACTTC. Protein: CATSRDRGLGYEQYF. The chain uses TRBV15 and TRBJ2-7; TRBD2 matches 8 bases. The length of the CDR3 is 15 residues. Germline values: CDR1 LNHNV, CDR2 YYDKDF (reference sequence). V lost 0 bases and J lost 3; bases outside the gene matches: 4.

The V and J genes are TRBV4-3 and TRBJ2-5; D call uncertain. This CDR3 spans 14 amino acids. Germline values: CDR1 LGHNA, CDR2 YSLEER. Deletions cut 1 base from V and 2 bases from J, with 8 bases between. CDR3 region: CASSQVNRQETQYF. The CDR3, as DNA: TGCGCCAGCAGCCAAGTGAACAGACAAGAGACCCAGTACTTC.

This clonotype was found a few times. The V call is TRBV12-3 or TRBV12-4, the J call TRBJ1-6; 7 bases are shared with TRBD1. J lost 6 bases, V lost 2 bases, and 4 bases had no gene match. The CDR3 has 15 residues. The CDR3 DNA is TGTGCCAGCAGTTTAAGGGGGCAAGGTAATTCACCCCTCCACTTT. Residues: CASSLRGQGNSPLHF.

The gene calls are TRBV5-1 and TRBJ1-4, with D perhaps TRBD1 (5 bases). This CDR3 comprises 15 residues. CDR1 is SGHRS, CDR2 YFSETQ, per germline. Trimming left V 4 bases short and J 5 bases short, with 15 bases between. CDR3 nucleotide sequence: TGCGCCAGCAGCAGCGACGGGGCCTCGAATGAAAAACTGTTTTTT. It is translated as CASSSDGASNEKLFF.

This clonotype was seen more than once but under ten times. The chain links TRBV5-6 to TRBJ2-7; D is undetermined. The germline gives CDR1 SGHDT, CDR2 YYEEEE. The V gene lost 0 bases and the J gene lost 1 base, with 11 bases spanning the gap. The CDR3 has 15 residues. CDR3 amino acids: CASSLVGIGSYEQYF. The CDR3 coding sequence is TGTGCCAGCAGCTTGGTTGGGATCGGTTCCTACGAGCAGTACTTC. The complete variable domain, with remaining parts taken from reference TRBV5-6 and TRBJ2-7, reads DAGVTQSPTHLIKTRGQQVTLRCSPKSGHDTVSWYQQALGQGPQFIFQYYEEEERQRGNFPDRFSGHQFPNYSSELNVNALLLGDSALYLCASSLVGIGSYEQYFGPGTRLTVT.

This clonotype was detected only a few times. The rearrangement links TRBV29-1 to TRBJ2-3; D not certain. The V gene lost 6 bases and the J gene lost 0 bases, with 7 bases spanning the gap. The CDR3 extends over 12 amino acids. Germline CDR1 SQVTM, CDR2 ANQGSEA. CDR3 nucleotide sequence: TGCAGCGTGTGGTCTAGCACAGATACGCAGTATTTT. This sequence encodes CSVWSSTDTQYF.

In this sample, this clonotype turned up many times. This chain joins TRBV20-1 and TRBJ1-3; weak D call: TRBD1 (5 bases). Germline CDR1 is DFQATT and CDR2 is SNEGSKA (reference sequence). This CDR3 region has 14 residues. Between the trimmed V and J ends, which lost 1 base and 1 base, there was a span of 8 bases. The CDR3 region has the DNA TGCAGTGCTAGAGCCTGGGGGTCTGGAAACACCATATATTTT. Protein product: CSARAWGSGNTIYF.

This clonotype was counted at least ten times. In DNA, the CDR3 is TGTGCCAGCAGTTTAGCAGGGGGTTACAATCAGCCCCAGCATTTT. It codes for CASSLAGGYNQPQHF. The chain has TRBV28 and TRBJ1-5; 7 bases align to TRBD1. Trimming removed 2 bases from V and 3 bases from J; junction bases left unmatched: 4. Germline CDR1 reads MDHEN; CDR2 reads SYDVKM. The CDR3 extends over 15 amino acids.

This clonotype was detected ten times or more. V and J are TRBV12-3 or TRBV12-4 and TRBJ1-2; D gene unclear. This CDR3 is built from 13 residues. Deletions cut 5 bases from V and 5 bases from J, with 12 bases between. The chain's CDR3 is CASSRQRAYGYTF. DNA for the CDR3: TGTGCCAGCAGTCGGCAAAGGGCGTATGGCTACACCTTC.

On this clonotype itself: The conserved phenylalanine or tryptophan is not found at the CDR3 terminus, so this likely reflects a read error. The V and J genes are TRBV5-1 and TRBJ2-1; TRBD2 matches at 11 bases. Trimming at V came to 1 base and at J to 10 bases, leaving 10 bases not matched to a gene. This CDR3 is built from 16 residues. The V gene's germline CDR1 is SGHRS and CDR2 YFSETQ. CDR3 sequence reads: CASSLSTSGGGQEQFL. For the CDR3, the DNA is TGCGCCAGCAGCTTGTCCACTAGCGGGGGTGGTCAAGAGCAGTTCTTA.

In its sample, this clonotype was seen many times. The V gene is TRBV12-3 or TRBV12-4, the J gene TRBJ2-1; 8 bases are a match to TRBD2. After removal of 3 bases from V and 7 bases from J, the junction contained 8 bases not matched to a gene. The CDR3 is 15 residues long. CDR3 protein: CASSFYSGVGNEQFF. CDR3 in DNA: TGTGCCAGCAGTTTCTATAGCGGGGTCGGGAATGAGCAGTTCTTC.

This clonotype was counted between two and nine times. This chain connects TRBV4-1 to TRBJ1-1, with TRBD1 as a possible D gene (6 bases). The germline CDR1 and CDR2 sequences are MGHRA and YSYEKL. This CDR3 contains 17 residues. Trimming cost V 1 base and J 0 bases, with 15 bases left between them. CDR3 residues: CASSQGGPGTLNTEAFF. In DNA, the CDR3 is TGCGCCAGCAGCCAAGGTGGCCCCGGGACACTGAACACTGAAGCTTTCTTT.

Only a few counts were recorded for this clonotype. The chain employs TRBV3-1 and TRBJ2-7; D is uncertain. Trimming removed 1 base at V and 7 bases at J, with 14 bases between. CDR1 is LGHDT, CDR2 YNNKEL, per germline (reference sequence). The CDR3 runs to 14 residues. CDR3 residues: CASSQGTWALEQYF. CDR3 DNA: TGTGCCAGCAGCCAAGGAACTTGGGCCCTGGAGCAGTACTTC.

This clonotype was seen only a few times. The chain carries TRBV11-1 and TRBJ2-5; either TRBD1 or TRBD2 may supply D (5 bases each). The V end was cut by 5 bases, the J end by 5 bases, with 21 bases between. Germline V lookup: CDR1 SGHAT, CDR2 FQDESV (reference sequence). The CDR3 runs to 16 residues. The CDR3 here is CASSAALSRDVETQYF. CDR3 nucleotides: TGTGCCAGCAGCGCCGCCCTCTCAAGGGACGTGGAGACCCAGTACTTC.

J is TRBJ1-5 and V is TRBV25-1; a possible D gene is TRBD1 (5 bases). The CDR3 is 14 residues long. The V and J ends lost 6 bases and 0 bases respectively, with 9 bases between them. Germline loops: CDR1 MGHDK, CDR2 SYGVNS. CDR3 DNA: TGTGCCAGCAGGGGGGACGGTAGCAATCAGCCCCAGCATTTT. This codes for CASRGDGSNQPQHF.

The genes are TRBV6-1 and TRBJ2-7, with TRBD2 matching over 7 bases. Germline CDR1 reads MNHNS; CDR2 reads SASEGT. This CDR3 contains 14 residues. The trim removed 8 bases at V and 2 bases at J, leaving 9 bases unmatched. The CDR3 protein is CASASREGPYEQYF. CDR3 sequence (DNA): TGTGCCAGCGCATCCAGGGAGGGACCCTACGAGCAGTACTTC.

In its sample, this clonotype was seen a few times. V and J are TRBV6-2 or TRBV6-3 and TRBJ2-7; the D call may be TRBD1 or TRBD2 (5 bases each). V lost 3 bases and J lost 7, with 13 bases in between. The CDR3 has 13 amino acids. Germline-derived CDR1 and CDR2 are MNHEY and SVGEGT. The CDR3 sequence: CASSYSGPGEQYF. The DNA for the CDR3 is TGTGCCAGCAGTTATTCGGGGCCCGGTGAGCAGTACTTC.

This clonotype was counted only a few times. V gene TRBV29-1 combines with J gene TRBJ2-1, with TRBD1 matching over 9 bases. CDR3 size: 14 residues. The V gene end was trimmed by 7 bases and the J gene end by 9 bases; junction bases not matched to a gene: 13. Germline V gene sequence: CDR1 SQVTM, CDR2 ANQGSEA. CDR3 DNA: TGCAGCGCTCGAACAGGGGGCCAGGGTACTGAGCAGTTCTTC. Translating it yields CSARTGGQGTEQFF.

In its sample, this clonotype was seen many times. This chain uses TRBV7-3 with TRBJ2-7, with D uncertain. The CDR3 length is 13 residues. The germline V gene has CDR1 SGHTA and CDR2 FQGTGA. The V and J ends lost 0 bases and 2 bases respectively, with 5 bases between them. The CDR3 sequence is CASSLTPTYEQYF. The CDR3 coding sequence is TGTGCCAGCAGCTTAACCCCTACCTACGAGCAGTACTTC.

This clonotype appeared a few times. A much larger clone lies one base from this, so it may be a read error. The chain has TRBV7-9 and TRBJ2-5; D call uncertain. The CDR3 spans 10 residues. Germline values: CDR1 SEHNR, CDR2 FQNEAQ (reference sequence). V was trimmed by 7 bases and J by 0 bases, leaving 0 bases between them. CDR3 nucleotides: TGTGCCAGCAACCAAGAGACCCAGTACTTC. Amino acid sequence: CASNQETQYF.

This clonotype appeared many times. The chain recombines TRBV29-1 with TRBJ2-5, with a weak D call TRBD1 (7 bases). This CDR3 contains 13 residues. Germline assignment: CDR1 SQVTM and CDR2 ANQGSEA. Trimming pared 4 bases from V and 4 bases from J, leaving 13 bases between. CDR3 nucleotide sequence: TGCAGCGTTGTGGGGCAGGGGGGAGAGACCCAGTACTTC. Amino acids: CSVVGQGGETQYF.